This TCR beta chain was identified during a study of T-cell memory formation after mild COVID-19 (dated by TCRdb to the early 2020s). Background for the entire study: Most TCR sequence clusters were specific to one of the two donors. Longitudinal TCRalpha and TCRbeta repertoire sequencing tracked T-cell clones expanding and contracting after mild COVID-19 in a couple of donors. The cohort comprised two young, previously healthy adult volunteers, one female and one male.

CDR1 and CDR2 are drawn from the germline V gene: SGHTA, FQGNSA. The CDR3 numbers 19 residues from cysteine through phenylalanine. The CDR3 DNA has 57 bases and is translated from base 1. V lost 0 bases and J lost 3 bases, and the count of bases not matched to a germline gene is 10. Ficoll-Paque density gradient centrifugation was used to isolate PBMCs. Study-wide conclusions, independent of this receptor: SARS-CoV-2 specificity of the second-wave clones peaking on day 37 was not confirmed. The study covered only two mild cases, and larger cohorts including severe cases with pre-infection samples were considered necessary. Some responding clones were detected in pre-infection memory, which suggested that pre-existing cross-reactive memory T cells had joined the SARS-CoV-2 response. Balanced CD4/CD8 phenotypes were observed for clones contracting from day 15 to 85, whereas a bias towards CD4+ was observed for a second wave of clones expanding from day 15 to 37. Contracting CD4+ clones appeared mostly in the CM and EM memory subsets, whereas CD8+ clones were enriched in EMRA.

TCRdb records Illumina NovaSeq 6000 as the sequencer. TCRalpha and TCRbeta cDNA libraries were built by 5'RACE with constant-segment primers, adding sample barcodes and unique molecular identifiers. RNA was extracted from every sample with Trizol reagent. Amplification of the libraries took two PCR steps, and the second step added a second sample barcode plus Illumina TruSeq adapters. The libraries were sequenced on an Illumina NovaSeq using 2 x 150 bp paired-end reads. Under the source paper's analysis protocol: Reads were demultiplexed and collapsed into UMI-guided consensus sequences with migec v1.2.7. With mixcr v2.1.11, UMI consensuses were aligned to TRA and TRB V and J templates and assembled into clonotypes. A clonotype was counted as expanded or contracted only when both edgeR and NoisET called the clonotype significant, with the noise models trained on biological replicates. For edgeR calls, a false discovery rate-adjusted p below 0.01 and a log2 fold-change threshold of 1 were applied. As an exploratory analysis of dynamics, max-normalized trajectories of the 1000 most abundant clonotypes were examined with PCA combined with hierarchical clustering. Separately sequenced CD4+ and CD8+ repertoires were used to assign the CD4 or CD8 phenotype of responding clones. The public reads were quality trimmed at Q25 with fastp and then assembled into clones with MiXCR by TCRdb, keeping productive beta chains. Each CDR3 protein gets just one entry, which takes the most common genes and DNA from the rows behind it. V and J calls and clone size were set by TCRdb, not the authors. Across this sample there are around 200,000 distinct CDR3 sequences, with approximately 16% seen only once. The ten most abundant clones make up roughly 2.1% of the sample.

Comment on this clonotype: This receptor's antigen is unknown. Within one base of it there is no much larger clone, and no base qualities were kept.

The sequencing input was PBMCs or a T cell subset sorted from them (not recorded which). This sequence uses TRBV7-2 and TRBJ2-1; the junction holds 11 bases that match TRBD2. The source of this sequence is an adult woman who had mild COVID-19 (a few samples of this study predate the infection). The sample titles of this study are shuffled in the database, so cell type and time point are left out; the donor was told from shared clones. The CDR3 protein sequence reads: CASSLADLRLAGLYNEQFF. The DNA sequence follows: TGTGCCAGCAGCTTAGCGGATTTGCGACTAGCGGGACTCTACAATGAGCAGTTCTTC.